A selection of T cell receptor beta chains follows, all from one sample in a study of cytomegalovirus exposure and HLA in healthy donors. Profiled with immunoSEQ multiplex PCR; TCRdb holds only in-frame clones, not every one. The table records 150,000 to 190,000 clones, approximately 77% of them present only once. Sequenced sample: PBMCs. The receptors shown here come from a man between 18 and 29 years old in good health and CMV-seronegative. CDR3s include the opening cysteine and the closing phenylalanine or tryptophan. Each record gives: V gene, J gene, D gene, clone size, CDR3 protein, CDR3 DNA. A D gene is named only where the DNA matches it firmly. Size is omitted from some rows. Given values are once, few, many or a class for expanded clones.

v_call: TRBV7-2; j_call: TRBJ2-7; d_call: .; clone_size: .; cdr3_aa: CASSSSRLSSYEQYF; cdr3_nt: TGTGCCAGCAGCTCCTCCCGACTTAGCTCCTACGAGCAGTACTTC
v_call: TRBV6-6; j_call: TRBJ1-4; d_call: .; clone_size: .; cdr3_aa: CASSSSLGVLFF; cdr3_nt: TGTGCCAGCAGTTCCTCGTTGGGAGTACTGTTTTTT
v_call: TRBV2; j_call: TRBJ2-1; d_call: .; clone_size: .; cdr3_aa: CASNRLASDEQFF; cdr3_nt: TGTGCCAGCAACCGCCTAGCAAGCGATGAGCAGTTCTTC
v_call: TRBV7-9; j_call: TRBJ1-3; d_call: .; clone_size: .; cdr3_aa: CSSSFLFRGTSRTIYF; cdr3_nt: TGTTCCAGCAGCTTCCTATTCCGGGGGACGAGCAGAACCATATATTTT
v_call: TRBV28; j_call: TRBJ2-1; d_call: TRBD1; clone_size: .; cdr3_aa: CASSLGDRGQFF; cdr3_nt: TGTGCCAGCAGTTTAGGCGACAGGGGCCAGTTCTTC
v_call: TRBV4-3; j_call: TRBJ2-7; d_call: TRBD2; clone_size: .; cdr3_aa: CASSHTHEGKREGEQYF; cdr3_nt: TGCGCCAGCAGCCACACGCATGAGGGGAAGCGGGAGGGGGAGCAGTACTTC
v_call: TRBV2; j_call: TRBJ2-7; d_call: .; clone_size: .; cdr3_aa: CASSGGSYEQYF; cdr3_nt: TGTGCCAGCAGCGGGGGCTCCTACGAGCAGTACTTC
v_call: TRBV18; j_call: TRBJ1-1; d_call: TRBD1; clone_size: .; cdr3_aa: CASSTDRATEAFF; cdr3_nt: TGTGCCAGCTCTACTGACAGGGCCACTGAAGCTTTCTTT
v_call: TRBV19; j_call: TRBJ2-3; d_call: TRBD2; clone_size: .; cdr3_aa: CASSMGLANTQYF; cdr3_nt: TGTGCCAGTAGTATGGGACTAGCAAATACGCAGTATTTT
v_call: TRBV7-9; j_call: TRBJ2-7; d_call: TRBD1; clone_size: .; cdr3_aa: CASSLTLRGRNEQYF; cdr3_nt: TGTGCCAGCAGCTTAACCCTCAGGGGGCGGAACGAGCAGTACTTC
v_call: TRBV5-4; j_call: TRBJ1-1; d_call: .; clone_size: .; cdr3_aa: CASSLQGPGTEAFF; cdr3_nt: TGTGCCAGCAGCTTGCAGGGGCCCGGCACTGAAGCTTTCTTT
v_call: TRBV5-4; j_call: TRBJ2-1; d_call: TRBD2; clone_size: .; cdr3_aa: CASSLGLAGVGEQFF; cdr3_nt: TGTGCCAGCAGCCTGGGACTAGCGGGAGTGGGTGAGCAGTTCTTC
v_call: TRBV6-6; j_call: TRBJ1-2; d_call: .; clone_size: .; cdr3_aa: CASSPGGAGDAYGYTF; cdr3_nt: TGTGCCAGCAGCCCCGGGGGGGCAGGGGATGCCTATGGCTACACCTTC
v_call: TRBV9; j_call: TRBJ2-7; d_call: .; clone_size: .; cdr3_aa: CASSVDRSFAEQYF; cdr3_nt: TGTGCCAGCAGCGTAGACAGGTCGTTCGCCGAGCAGTACTTC
v_call: TRBV7-9; j_call: TRBJ1-6; d_call: .; clone_size: few; cdr3_aa: CASSLSSIYNSPLHF; cdr3_nt: TGTGCCAGCAGCTTAAGCTCCATCTATAATTCACCCCTCCACTTT
v_call: TRBV5-1; j_call: TRBJ2-7; d_call: .; clone_size: .; cdr3_aa: CASNQEGIDEQYF; cdr3_nt: TGCGCCAGCAACCAGGAGGGGATCGACGAGCAGTACTTC
v_call: TRBV10-1; j_call: TRBJ2-1; d_call: .; clone_size: .; cdr3_aa: CASGATGGNEQFF; cdr3_nt: TGCGCCAGCGGAGCGACTGGAGGCAATGAGCAGTTCTTC